This entry is about one TCR beta chain. Its antigen is not yet known. The input lacks base qualities; no much larger clone sits a single base away. In total, about 650 healthy bone marrow donors made up the cohort. Cohort members were all nominally healthy when sampled, although unrecorded immune exposures were likely present. The donor was CMV seronegative and belonged to the group of 352 seronegative cohort members. Each donor provided a peripheral blood sample, and peripheral blood mononuclear cells were used for TCR beta sequencing. Genomic DNA was extracted from the blood cell samples with the Qiagen DNeasy Blood Extraction Kit. These data are taken from a study of cytomegalovirus exposure and HLA in healthy donors (TCRdb year 2017). Regarding the complete study: According to an earlier analysis of 450 to 650 of the donors, about 180 million T cells yielded some 110 million unique TCR beta sequences and 276 Gb of sequence data. Roughly 300 gigabases of sequencing data and 70 million to 100 million unique TCR sequences made up an early release that covered approximately 620 HLA-typed donors. Among the roughly 400 genotyped donors, about 83% belonged to the genetic ancestry cluster associated with self-reported Caucasian donors. A separate validation cohort of over a hundred different subjects was used in addition to the 666-subject first cohort. A later analysis re-examined previously published TCR beta repertoires from about 670 donors and added high-resolution HLA genotyping to investigate patterns of TCR occurrence. Class I and class II HLA loci were covered by the typing at four-digit resolution. Across around 400 genotyped donors of the cohort, an average of about 200,000 unique TCR beta nucleotide sequences per donor were sequenced, and 15% to 20% of those sequences were non-productive. Typing coverage differed by locus: A, B, C, DRB1 and DQB1 were typed in about 620-640 donors, DQA1 in about 510, DPA1 in around 610, and DPB1 in 472. Every discovery cohort repertoire had been produced on one sequencing platform. A handful of DR-DQ haplotypes were handled as single units for association and clustering because linkage in the cohort was strong. The T cell repertoires of some 700 subjects were profiled by immunosequencing and related to cytomegalovirus serostatus. Alongside the repertoire data, information on donor age, sex, ethnicity and CMV serostatus was compiled. A later genetic analysis took genome-wide SNP genotypes for 398 of the 666 donors and used that subset as a discovery cohort. To predict cytomegalovirus infection status, the study combined high-throughput TCR immunosequencing, statistical association of individual TCRs with disease status, and machine learning. Rather than drawing on any new phenotypic data, the later analysis identified candidate immune exposures from TCR beta sequences and the way those sequences occurred across donors. The aim of the study was to test whether cataloging public T cell receptors could identify signatures of past pathogen exposure. To decide whether each TCR beta V gene segment behaved as functional or pseudogenic, an earlier analysis of some 600 of the donors relied on high-throughput TCR beta sequencing.

Measured from the cysteine to the phenylalanine, the CDR3 is 15 residues long. Only the CDR3 portion is preserved as DNA: 45 bases, with reading frame beginning at the first base. V is pared back by 2 bases and J by 1 base, with 6 bases lying between the germline termini. Per the germline V gene (reference sequence), PRHDT is the CDR1 and FYEKMQ is the CDR2. The paper's findings and limits, for the study overall: Several of the top co-occurrence clusters appeared to be linked to parvovirus B19, influenza, CMV and Epstein-Barr virus, according to a later analysis. A cluster of highly shared sequence variants was judged likely to be a technical artifact of the sequencing pipeline. The earlier analysis of 587 of the donors excluded some 15 rarely observed V segments, including chromosome 9 orphons, because counts were too low. According to the authors, the approach could potentially be generalized to other disease states and immunological phenotypes. Assigning TCR associations to individual alleles was difficult when HLA alleles, especially DR and DQ, strongly co-occurred. In an earlier analysis of about 600 of the donors, most TCR beta V segments appeared in productive rearrangements about 87% or about 30% of the time, broadly matching IMGT annotations. Immune exposure information for the cohort was limited to CMV serostatus. Because HLA typing was missing for some donors at each locus, association tests included only the typed subset. A later analysis found that most CMV-associated TCR beta chains appeared HLA-restricted, with HLA associations seemingly driven largely by CMV exposure. Some IMGT-functional V segments, including TRBV6-2 and TRBV6-3, could not be told apart with the 87-base-pair reads, so those segments were excluded. A later analysis associated 15,000 or so TCR beta sequences with specific HLA alleles at a false discovery rate of 0.05. V-gene and J-gene trimming of TCR beta chains was associated with a missense DCLRE1C variant in a later genetic analysis, and the association was replicated in an independent cohort. Linkage disequilibrium might explain the correlated functional status among segregating V segments, but an unknown experimental factor could not be ruled out. In vitro tests confirmed that a few of the cytomegalovirus-associated TCR beta chains recognize cytomegalovirus antigens. In a later genetic analysis, fewer N-insertions in productive TCRs were reported among donors in an Asian-associated ancestry cluster than the roughly 670-donor mean. While some public TCRs were present in many individuals, most TCR sequences turned up only very rarely across donors. This cohort had only TCR beta chains sequenced, and the lack of alpha or paired-chain data limited which features could be detected. The study listed 150 to 200 TCR beta chains as associated with cytomegalovirus. Cytomegalovirus status was reported to be diagnosed by the classifier with high specificity and sensitivity in both the original and validation cohorts. A further reported finding was that TCR beta sequences accurately predicted the HLA-A and HLA-B alleles for most subjects in the first cohort. In a later analysis, HLA-associated TCR beta chains were found to be more clonally expanded and to have lower generation probabilities than equally common non-associated chains. Roughly uniform sequencing depth across donors was assumed in presence/absence analyses, although this assumption may not hold. In a later analysis, the rate of TCR association differed among HLA loci, with DRB1 alleles having the most associated TCRs and HLA-C alleles having the fewest.

Library preparation used the immunoSEQ multiplex PCR assay. A mixture of 60 forward primers for TCR Vbeta segments and 13 reverse primers for TCR Jbeta segments was used in the multiplex PCR. The CDR3 region of rearranged TCR beta genes was amplified from genomic DNA by a multiplex PCR assay. The Illumina HiSeq System was used to sequence the amplified TCR beta libraries as 87-base-pair reads. As for the authors' bioinformatics: A later analysis tallied tens of millions of unique TCR beta chains across the 610 or so repertoires, and approximately 9.9 million of those chains were shared by two or more donors. Raw reads were error-corrected and collapsed into unique sequences with a nearest-neighbor algorithm that merged closely related sequences to remove PCR and sequencing errors. CDR3 sequences were aligned to IMGT reference sequences to assign V, D and J gene segments. For a sequence to be retained, at least a six-nucleotide match to both a V gene segment and a J gene segment was required. A rearrangement was called productive if the CDR3 had no stop codons and remained in frame with V and J, and every other rearrangement was called non-productive. Following IMGT convention, CDR3 was defined as the stretch from the second conserved V-encoded cysteine to the conserved J-encoded phenylalanine. In an earlier analysis of just under 600 of the donors, sequences lacking an unambiguous match to a single V gene segment were excluded. An earlier analysis of about 600 of the donors called V segments functional above 56.7% productive rearrangements and segregating when the between-donor standard deviation exceeded 5%. A statistical classification framework was developed to diagnose cytomegalovirus status using the catalog of TCR beta chain sequences. A later analysis assigned V and J genes by comparing TCR nucleotide sequences with IMGT/GENE-DB human TR gene sequences. The TCRdist pipeline was used in a later analysis to assign CDR3 sequences and most-parsimonious VDJ recombination scenarios. In a later analysis, each TCR beta chain was defined by its CDR3 amino acid sequence together with its V-gene family, and reads without a unique V-gene family were excluded. A later analysis removed several hundred highly shared, low-generation-probability nucleotide sequences to deal with suspected cross-contamination and a sequencing artifact. In a later analysis, a clonal expansion index for each public chain was calculated from normalized within-repertoire ranks of inferred template counts. A later analysis computed generation probabilities with a VDJ recombination model fitted to out-of-frame rearrangements, and checked the results against IGoR. Hypergeometric tests were used in a later analysis to score TCR-TCR, TCR-HLA and TCR-CMV co-occurrence, with a repertoire-size bias correction applied to the TCR pairs. In a later analysis, false discovery rates were estimated by permuting HLA or CMV assignments 20 times. In a later analysis, co-occurring TCRs were grouped using DBSCAN, and TCRdist sequence similarity was added for clustering within HLA-allele-positive subsets. Co-occurrence clustering excluded repertoires with fewer than 30,000 or more than 120,000 public chains, plus five with anomalous nucleotide sharing. TCRdb carries this immuneACCESS record with in-frame sequences only. Its versions omit some clonotypes, under half of them owing to an unresolved V gene in the studies checked, with the rest unexplained. V and J calls and clone size are as listed in that table; D and trimming were resolved from the DNA. This sample is represented by 180,000 or so clones; roughly 80% of them were singletons. About 2.9% of the sample comes from the top ten.

This chain joins TRBV13 to TRBJ1-6, with the D gene call left open. The sequence derives from a female donor in good health and CMV-seronegative. The source material was PBMCs. The CDR3 amino acid sequence is: CASSLSRSYNSPLHF. The DNA sequence is given as TGTGCCAGCAGCTTATCTAGGTCCTATAATTCACCCCTCCACTTT. With the portions outside the CDR3 filled from the reference TRBV13 and TRBJ1-6 genes, the complete variable region becomes AAGVIQSPRHLIKEKRETATLKCYPIPRHDTVYWYQQGPGQDPQFLISFYEKMQSDKGSIPDRFSAQQFSDYHSELNMSSLELGDSALYFCASSLSRSYNSPLHFGNGTRLTVT.